Listed below are T cell receptor beta chains from one sample, sequenced in a study of molecular identifiers for immune sequencing clone quantification. One entry per CDR3 protein results from TCRdb running MiXCR on the PCR reads. The sample contains around 470,000 distinct CDR3 sequences, over 20% of which appear only once. Sequencing used naive CD8+ T cells from blood, with Jurkat cell RNA spiked in. The source is a human donor in good health. Some libraries in this study had Jurkat cell RNA spiked in. The CDR3 runs from the conserved cysteine through the conserved F or W. The D gene is left open where the match is weak. Clone size is given for some rows only: seen once, a few or many times, or a class if the clone is expanded.

j_call clone_size d_call v_call cdr3_aa cdr3_nt
TRBJ1-1 many - TRBV7-9 CASSGTQDQMMNTEAFF TGTGCCAGCAGCGGAACCCAAGACCAAATGATGAACACTGAAGCTTTCTTT
TRBJ1-6 many TRBD1 TRBV13 CASSLGLGQDHSPLHF TGTGCCAGCAGCTTAGGCCTCGGACAGGACCATTCACCCCTCCACTTT
TRBJ1-6 many - TRBV5-5 CASSFWGNNSPLHF TGTGCCAGCAGCTTTTGGGGCAACAATTCACCCCTCCACTTT
TRBJ2-6 many - TRBV28 CASSYRDKSNVLTF TGTGCCAGCAGTTACCGGGACAAGAGCAACGTCCTGACTTTC
TRBJ2-7 many - TRBV6-2/TRBV6-3 CASRPVPSLSGKYYEQYF TGTGCCAGCAGACCCGTCCCTTCACTTAGCGGAAAGTACTACGAGCAGTACTTC
TRBJ1-2 few - TRBV4-3 CASSQAGFSGVAGYTF TGCGCCAGCAGCCAGGCAGGGTTTTCTGGGGTAGCTGGCTACACCTTC
TRBJ2-7 many - TRBV20-1 CSASGWDPYEQYF TGCAGTGCTAGCGGATGGGATCCCTACGAGCAGTACTTC
TRBJ2-1 few TRBD1 TRBV19 CASSATGGHEQFF TGTGCCAGTAGTGCCACAGGGGGCCATGAGCAGTTCTTC
TRBJ2-1 - TRBD2 TRBV6-6 CASSTGLASNEQFF TGTGCCAGCAGTACCGGACTAGCCAGCAATGAGCAGTTCTTC
TRBJ2-3 few TRBD2 TRBV6-5 CASSPGLASYTDTQYF TGTGCCAGCAGTCCCGGACTAGCCTCCTACACAGATACGCAGTATTTT
TRBJ2-1 many - TRBV19 CASSIGGEQFF TGTGCCAGTAGTATCGGAGGTGAGCAGTTCTTC
TRBJ2-1 - - TRBV24-1 CATSDLFNEQFF TGTGCCACCAGTGATCTATTCAATGAGCAGTTCTTC
TRBJ2-7 - - TRBV29-1 CSVDGYRDSYEQYF TGCAGCGTTGACGGGTATAGGGACTCCTACGAGCAGTACTTC
TRBJ2-3 many - TRBV7-9 CASTDAPPDTQYF TGTGCCAGCACTGATGCGCCCCCAGATACGCAGTATTTT
TRBJ2-4 many TRBD1 TRBV30 CAWSDNRGRAKNIQYF TGTGCCTGGAGTGATAACAGGGGGCGAGCCAAAAACATTCAGTACTTC
TRBJ1-1 few - TRBV5-8 CASSFWGLGTEAFF TGTGCCAGCAGCTTTTGGGGTTTAGGCACTGAAGCTTTCTTT
TRBJ2-2 few - TRBV6-2/TRBV6-3 CASSYSIGTGELFF TGTGCCAGCAGTTACTCGATCGGGACCGGGGAGCTGTTTTTT